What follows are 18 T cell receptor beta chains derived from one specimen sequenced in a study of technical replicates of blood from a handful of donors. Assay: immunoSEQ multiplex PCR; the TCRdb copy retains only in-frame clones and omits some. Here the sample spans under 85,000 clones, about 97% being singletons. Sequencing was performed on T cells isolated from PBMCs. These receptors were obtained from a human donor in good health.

The CDR3 sequence is CASTRGRNPYYEQYF. CDR3 sequence (DNA): TGTGCCAGCACCCGAGGGCGGAACCCATACTACGAGCAGTACTTC. V usage is TRBV9 and J usage is TRBJ2-7; TRBD2 is a possible D gene (5 bases). This CDR3 has 15 residues. V was clipped by 6 bases and J by 3 bases, with 19 bases between them. In germline, CDR1 is SGDLS, CDR2 YYNGEE.

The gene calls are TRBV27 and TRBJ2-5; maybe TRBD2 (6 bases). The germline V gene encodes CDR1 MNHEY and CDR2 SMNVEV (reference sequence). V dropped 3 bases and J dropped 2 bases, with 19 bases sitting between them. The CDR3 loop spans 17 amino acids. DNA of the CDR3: TGTGCCAGCAGTTTTCTCGCTCCCAGGAGCGGGCAAGAGACCCAGTACTTC. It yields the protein CASSFLAPRSGQETQYF.

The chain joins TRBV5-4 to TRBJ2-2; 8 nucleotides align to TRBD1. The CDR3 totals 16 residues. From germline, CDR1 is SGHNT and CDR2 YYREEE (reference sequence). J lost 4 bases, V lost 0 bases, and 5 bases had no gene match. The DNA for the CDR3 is TGTGCCAGCAGCTTGGAACCAGGGGGCGGCACCGGGGAGCTGTTTTTT. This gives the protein CASSLEPGGGTGELFF.

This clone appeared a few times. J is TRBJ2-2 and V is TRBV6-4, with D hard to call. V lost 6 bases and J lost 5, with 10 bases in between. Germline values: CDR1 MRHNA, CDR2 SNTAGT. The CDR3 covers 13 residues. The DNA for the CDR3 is TGTGCCAGCAGCGAGGCAGCGACCGGGGAGCTGTTTTTT. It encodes CASSEAATGELFF.

CDR3 loop: CASSESSGGEDEQFF. The CDR3, as DNA: TGCGCCAGCAGTGAGTCAAGCGGGGGTGAGGATGAGCAGTTCTTC. J is TRBJ2-1 and V is TRBV10-1, with 8 bases lining up with TRBD2. J was trimmed by 8 bases and V by 0 bases; bases with no gene match: 6. Germline assignment: CDR1 WNHNN and CDR2 SYGVQD (reference sequence). The CDR3 is made up of 15 amino acids.

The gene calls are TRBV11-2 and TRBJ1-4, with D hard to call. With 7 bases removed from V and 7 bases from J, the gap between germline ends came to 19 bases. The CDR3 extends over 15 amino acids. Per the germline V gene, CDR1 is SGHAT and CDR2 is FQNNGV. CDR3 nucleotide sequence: TGTGCCAGCACCCCCAACCCTTTAGCTGGTGAAAAACTGTTTTTT. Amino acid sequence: CASTPNPLAGEKLFF.

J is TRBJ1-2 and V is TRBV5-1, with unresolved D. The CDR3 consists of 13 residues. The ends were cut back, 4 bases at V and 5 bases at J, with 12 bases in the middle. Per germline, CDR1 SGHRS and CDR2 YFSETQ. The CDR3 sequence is CASSEWTDYGYTF. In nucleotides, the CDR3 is TGCGCCAGCAGCGAATGGACTGATTATGGCTACACCTTC.

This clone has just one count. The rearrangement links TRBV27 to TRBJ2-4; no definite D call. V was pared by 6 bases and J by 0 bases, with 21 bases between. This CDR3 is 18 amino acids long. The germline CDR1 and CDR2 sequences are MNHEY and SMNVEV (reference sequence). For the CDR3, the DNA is TGTGCCAGCAGGCAAACCCCCCTATCACTCCTAGCCAAAAACATTCAGTACTTC. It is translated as CASRQTPLSLLAKNIQYF.

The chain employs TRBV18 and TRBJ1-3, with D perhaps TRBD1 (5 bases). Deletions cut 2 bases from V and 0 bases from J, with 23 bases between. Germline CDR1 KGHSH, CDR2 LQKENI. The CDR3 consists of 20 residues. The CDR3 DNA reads TGTGCCAGCTCACCAAGGGATTTGGCAGGGCCAACGCTCTCTGGAAACACCATATATTTT. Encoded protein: CASSPRDLAGPTLSGNTIYF.

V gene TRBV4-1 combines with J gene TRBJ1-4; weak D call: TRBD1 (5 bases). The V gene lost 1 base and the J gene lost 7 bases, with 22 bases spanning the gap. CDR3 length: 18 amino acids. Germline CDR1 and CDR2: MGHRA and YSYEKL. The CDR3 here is CASSQVPPQAGRGEKLFF. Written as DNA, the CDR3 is TGCGCCAGCAGCCAAGTACCCCCCCAGGCAGGGCGTGGTGAAAAACTGTTTTTT.

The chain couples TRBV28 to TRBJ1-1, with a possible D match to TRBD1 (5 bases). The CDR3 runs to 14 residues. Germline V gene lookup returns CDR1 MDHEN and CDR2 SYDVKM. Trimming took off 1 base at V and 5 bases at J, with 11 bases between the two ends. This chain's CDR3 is CASSLLVRVTEAFF. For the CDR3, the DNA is TGTGCCAGCAGTTTATTGGTCAGGGTGACTGAAGCTTTCTTT.

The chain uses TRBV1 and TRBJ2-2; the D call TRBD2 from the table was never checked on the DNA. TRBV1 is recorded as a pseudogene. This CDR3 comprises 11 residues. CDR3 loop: CTSSELGELFF. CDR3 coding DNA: TGCACCAGCAGCGAACTCGGGGAGCTGTTTTTT.

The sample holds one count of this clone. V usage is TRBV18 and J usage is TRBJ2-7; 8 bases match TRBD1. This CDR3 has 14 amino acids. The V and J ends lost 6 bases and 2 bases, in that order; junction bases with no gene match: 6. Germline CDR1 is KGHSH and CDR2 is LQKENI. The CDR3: CASSSRTGTYEQYF. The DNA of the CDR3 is TGTGCCAGCTCCTCCAGGACAGGGACCTACGAGCAGTACTTC.

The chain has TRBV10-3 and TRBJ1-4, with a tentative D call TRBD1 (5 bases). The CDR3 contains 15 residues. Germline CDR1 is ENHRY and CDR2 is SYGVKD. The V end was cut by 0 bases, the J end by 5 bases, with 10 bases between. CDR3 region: CAISESPGGNEKLFF. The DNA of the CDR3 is TGTGCCATCAGTGAGTCCCCCGGGGGGAATGAAAAACTGTTTTTT.

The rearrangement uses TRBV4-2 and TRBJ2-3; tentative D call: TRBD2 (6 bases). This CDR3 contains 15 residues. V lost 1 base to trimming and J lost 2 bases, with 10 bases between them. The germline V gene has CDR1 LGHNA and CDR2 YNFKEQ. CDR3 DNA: TGTGCCAGCAGCCAAGCGGCGGGAAACACAGATACGCAGTATTTT. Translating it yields CASSQAAGNTDTQYF.

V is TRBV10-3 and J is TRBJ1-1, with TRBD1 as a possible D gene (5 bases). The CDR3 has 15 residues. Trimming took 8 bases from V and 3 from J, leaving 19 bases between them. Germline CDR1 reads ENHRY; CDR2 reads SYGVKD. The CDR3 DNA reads TGTGCCATCTACGGGGGGGGGAGGTCGGACACTGAAGCTTTCTTT. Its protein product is CAIYGGGRSDTEAFF.

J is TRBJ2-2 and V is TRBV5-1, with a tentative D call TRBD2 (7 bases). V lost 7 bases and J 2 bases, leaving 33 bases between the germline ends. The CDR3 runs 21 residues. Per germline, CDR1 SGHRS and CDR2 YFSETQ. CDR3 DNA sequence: TGCGCCAGCCTTGCAAATATCGCGGGGGCCCACCATAGGCTCAACACCGGGGAGCTGTTTTTT. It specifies CASLANIAGAHHRLNTGELFF.

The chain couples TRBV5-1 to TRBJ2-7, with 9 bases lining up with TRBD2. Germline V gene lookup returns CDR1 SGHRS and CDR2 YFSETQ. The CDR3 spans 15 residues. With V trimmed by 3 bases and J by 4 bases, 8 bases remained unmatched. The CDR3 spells CASSSGGTSRYEQYF. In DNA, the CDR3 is TGCGCCAGCAGCTCCGGGGGGACTAGCCGATACGAGCAGTACTTC.